This entry concerns a single T cell receptor beta chain. The antigen is undetermined. This sample was included in a study of post-analysis software for immune sequencing data. Overall study: There were relapsing-remitting, secondary progressive and progressive-relapsing multiple sclerosis among the disease courses included. The study's findings and limits: F measure grouped same-batch samples tightly together. Multiple sclerosis was associated with a significant reduction in normalized Chao1 diversity relative to controls. Roughly 5 TRBV segments occurring more often in patients than controls included TRBV5-6, TRBV5-1 and TRBV20-1.

Sequencing libraries made from TCR beta cDNA carried unique molecular identifiers. Between about 0.85 and 11 million T cells gave rise to roughly 0.5 million cDNA molecules. TCRdb re-called the PCR reads with MiXCR, one entry per CDR3 protein. Counted here are about 430,000 distinct CDR3 sequences, over 30% occurring once; the ten biggest clones make up approximately 7.6%. Trimming stripped 4 bases from V and 3 bases from J, with 17 bases between. The germline CDR1 and CDR2 sequences are SQVTM and ANQGSEA. The CDR3 runs 15 residues. The chain is built from TRBV29-1 and TRBJ2-3; possible D gene TRBD2, 5 bases. Material: blood. The receptor was isolated from a girl aged 2 to 9 with multiple sclerosis. CDR3 nucleotides: TGCAGCGTTGGTTGGCCTGCGGGCCGGACAGATACGCAGTATTTT. It specifies CSVGWPAGRTDTQYF.